Shown below are 18 T cell receptor beta chains from a single sample sequenced in a study of blood T cell repertoires in COVID-19. The protocol was immunoSEQ multiplex PCR, while the TCRdb copy is restricted to in-frame clones and leaves out a portion. The sample includes over 250,000 clones, approximately 86% seen only once; the top ten take less than 15%. The sequenced sample consisted of peripheral blood. These receptors were obtained from a woman aged 70-85 years with COVID-19, enrolled during active disease.

The chain uses TRBV19 and TRBJ2-2, with TRBD1 matching over 9 bases. The V gene's germline CDR1 is LNHDA and CDR2 SQIVND (reference sequence). CDR3 size: 17 residues. With V trimmed by 5 bases and J by 7 bases, 14 bases remained unmatched. In DNA form, the CDR3 reads TGTGCCAGTAGTCCCAGACTGACAGGGGGTTTAAACGGGGAGCTGTTTTTT. The encoded protein is CASSPRLTGGLNGELFF.

The genes are TRBV12-5 and TRBJ2-2, with a possible D match to TRBD1 (6 bases). The CDR3 totals 15 residues. CDR1 and CDR2 (germline): LGHNT, FRNRAP. V lost 3 bases and J lost 1, with 9 bases in between. CDR3 sequence reads: CASGLGTLNTGELFF. In DNA, the CDR3 is TGTGCTAGTGGTTTAGGGACACTGAACACCGGGGAGCTGTTTTTT.

The chain recombines TRBV4-3 with TRBJ1-4; D unclear. Germline CDR1 and CDR2: LGHNA and YSLEER. V was cut by 1 base and J by 8 bases, with 14 bases left in between. The CDR3 is 15 amino acids. The CDR3 protein is CASSQAFGYYEKLFF. The CDR3 nucleotides read TGCGCCAGCAGCCAAGCCTTCGGGTATTACGAAAAACTGTTTTTT.

The rearrangement links TRBV6-5 to TRBJ1-2, with 7 bases fitting TRBD1. Germline V gene sequence: CDR1 MNHEY, CDR2 SVGAGI. The ends lost 6 bases at V and 8 bases at J; junction bases unmatched: 6. This CDR3 comprises 12 residues. The CDR3 loop is CASSTGQRGYTF. For the CDR3, the DNA is TGTGCCAGCAGCACGGGACAGAGGGGCTACACCTTC.

The chain is built from TRBV4-1 and TRBJ2-3, with a possible D match to TRBD2 (6 bases). Per the germline V gene, CDR1 is MGHRA and CDR2 is YSYEKL. This CDR3 region has 14 residues. The V gene lost 0 bases and the J gene lost 11 bases, with 15 bases spanning the gap. The CDR3 here is CASSQDPGLSGQYF. The CDR3 DNA reads TGCGCCAGCAGCCAAGATCCGGGACTTAGCGGGCAGTATTTT.

The J gene is TRBJ1-2, the V gene TRBV10-3; 8 bases line up with TRBD1. There are 16 residues in the CDR3. The trim removed 0 bases at V and 1 base at J, leaving 4 bases unmatched. The V gene's germline CDR1 is ENHRY and CDR2 SYGVKD. Here the CDR3 reads CAISESPGQDNYGYTF. CDR3 sequence (DNA): TGTGCCATCAGTGAGTCACCGGGACAGGATAACTATGGCTACACCTTC.

V gene TRBV12-5 combines with J gene TRBJ2-3; 9 bases match TRBD2. The germline V gene has CDR1 LGHNT and CDR2 FRNRAP. This CDR3 is 16 amino acids long. Germline trimming cut 5 bases from V and 2 bases from J; bases unmatched to any gene: 8. DNA of the CDR3: TGTGCTAGTGGTCCCGCGACTAGCGGAACCACAGATACGCAGTATTTT. It encodes CASGPATSGTTDTQYF.

This chain joins TRBV12-5 and TRBJ1-6, with TRBD1 matching 7 bases. Germline V gene lookup returns CDR1 LGHNT and CDR2 FRNRAP. With V trimmed by 0 bases and J by 4 bases, 9 bases remained unmatched. CDR3 length: 18 residues. The CDR3 DNA is TGTGCTAGTGGTTTGGTCTTGACAGGGTCCTTTTATAATTCACCCCTCCACTTT. Amino acids: CASGLVLTGSFYNSPLHF.

The genes are TRBV2 and TRBJ2-7; D is unresolved. The germline CDR1 and CDR2 sequences are SNHLY and FYNNEI. The CDR3 extends over 13 amino acids. The V gene lost 0 bases and the J gene lost 6 bases, with 9 bases spanning the gap. The CDR3 protein is CASSEARRFEQYF. The DNA for the CDR3 is TGTGCCAGCAGTGAAGCGCGTCGTTTCGAGCAGTACTTC.

The V call is TRBV4-1, the J call TRBJ2-7; TRBD1 might be the D (6 bases). Germline values: CDR1 MGHRA, CDR2 YSYEKL. This CDR3 comprises 16 residues. V was trimmed by 1 base and J by 0 bases, leaving 13 bases between them. As DNA, the CDR3 is TGCGCCAGCAGCCAAGTGCTCAGGACAGTCTCCTACGAGCAGTACTTC. Amino acids: CASSQVLRTVSYEQYF.

This sequence joins TRBV6-5 and TRBJ2-5, with D hard to call. The CDR3 length is 13 residues. Germline V CDR1 and CDR2: MNHEY, SVGAGI. The V end was cut by 0 bases, the J end by 4 bases, with 6 bases between. For the CDR3, the DNA is TGTGCCAGCAGTTACTCGGTCAGAGAGACCCAGTACTTC. This codes for CASSYSVRETQYF.

This chain uses TRBV29-1 with TRBJ1-2, with D possibly being TRBD1 (5 bases). The CDR3 has 12 residues. Germline loops: CDR1 SQVTM, CDR2 ANQGSEA. V dropped 0 bases and J dropped 7 bases, with 9 bases sitting between them. The CDR3 coding sequence is TGCAGCGTTGAAGACAGGGCGCCTGGCTACACCTTC. This encodes CSVEDRAPGYTF.

The rearrangement links TRBV28 to TRBJ1-1; D is perhaps TRBD1 (5 bases). CDR3 length: 13 residues. Between the trimmed V and J ends, which lost 6 bases and 6 bases, there was a span of 14 bases. Germline values: CDR1 MDHEN, CDR2 SYDVKM. For the CDR3, the DNA is TGTGCCAGCAGCCAATACAGGCAACCTGAAGCTTTCTTT. Amino acids: CASSQYRQPEAFF. The full variable domain, with the rest looked up from reference TRBV28 and TRBJ1-1, is DVKVTQSSRYLVKRTGEKVFLECVQDMDHENMFWYRQDPGLGLRLIYFSYDVKMKEKGDIPEGYSVSREKKERFSLILESASTNQTSMYLCASSQYRQPEAFFGQGTRLTVV.

V gene TRBV4-1 combines with J gene TRBJ1-4; a weak D match, TRBD1 (5 bases). Trimming removed 1 base at V and 7 bases at J, with 13 bases between. The CDR3 consists of 15 residues. Per germline, CDR1 MGHRA and CDR2 YSYEKL. In nucleotides, the CDR3 is TGCGCCAGCAGCCAAGGGTGGGGGGGAGTTGAAAAACTGTTTTTT. This gives the protein CASSQGWGGVEKLFF.

V gene TRBV5-1 combines with J gene TRBJ1-1; D perhaps matches TRBD1 (5 bases). Germline V gene lookup returns CDR1 SGHRS and CDR2 YFSETQ. This CDR3 region has 14 residues. Deletions cut 6 bases from V and 0 bases from J, with 12 bases between. The CDR3 reads CASILDSMNTEAFF. DNA for the CDR3: TGCGCCAGCATCCTAGACAGTATGAACACTGAAGCTTTCTTT.

This clone has just a few counts. The V gene is TRBV27, the J gene TRBJ1-6; no clear D gene. The CDR3 totals 13 residues. V was cut by 5 bases and J by 9 bases, with 11 bases left in between. CDR1 is MNHEY, CDR2 SMNVEV, per germline (reference sequence). The CDR3 sequence is CASSTAGFSPLHF. CDR3 DNA: TGTGCCAGCAGTACCGCGGGGTTTTCACCCCTCCACTTT.

V and J are TRBV5-5 and TRBJ1-5, with D maybe TRBD1 (5 bases). Germline loops: CDR1 SGHKS, CDR2 YYEKEE (reference sequence). Trimming shortened V by 0 bases and J by 9 bases, and 16 bases separated the two germline ends. CDR3 length: 15 amino acids. The CDR3 DNA is TGTGCCAGCAGCTTGGCGGAGGGGACGACGGGGCCCCAGCATTTT. Translation gives CASSLAEGTTGPQHF.

The J gene is TRBJ2-5, the V gene TRBV2, with TRBD2 matching 10 bases. The CDR3 loop spans 14 amino acids. Germline V CDR1 and CDR2: SNHLY, FYNNEI. Trimming at V came to 8 bases and at J to 1 base, leaving 4 bases not matched to a gene. The CDR3 region is CASLLAGFQETQYF. CDR3 sequence (DNA): TGTGCCAGCCTACTAGCGGGGTTCCAAGAGACCCAGTACTTC. Looking up the rest from reference TRBV2 and TRBJ2-5 gives the full variable domain: EPEVTQTPSHQVTQMGQEVILRCVPISNHLYFYWYRQILGQKVEFLVSFYNNEISEKSEIFDDQFSVERPDGSNFTLKIRSTKLEDSAMYFCASLLAGFQETQYFGPGTRLLVL.